A single sample gave rise to the 5 T cell receptor beta chains below, sequenced in a study of T-cell memory formation after mild COVID-19. TCRdb re-analysed the 5' RACE reads in MiXCR, keeping a single row per CDR3 protein. Of 500,000 to 650,000 distinct CDR3 sequences listed, 20% to 25% are singletons. Input material: PBMCs or a T cell subset sorted from them (not recorded which). Every receptor here comes from an adult woman who had mild COVID-19 (a few samples of this study predate the infection). Cell type and time point are not known.

This clonotype was detected only a few times. The V call is TRBV7-3, the J call TRBJ2-1, with a weak D call TRBD2 (5 bases). This CDR3 has 15 residues. The germline V gene encodes CDR1 SGHTA and CDR2 FQGTGA. V dropped 4 bases and J dropped 6 bases, with 16 bases sitting between them. CDR3 sequence: CASSSAGVASNEQFF. As DNA, the CDR3 is TGTGCCAGCAGCTCCGCGGGCGTGGCCTCCAATGAGCAGTTCTTC.

The CDR3 reads CASRLDRGMGRYTGELFF. The DNA of the CDR3 is TGTGCCAGCCGATTGGACAGGGGAATGGGTCGTTACACCGGGGAGCTGTTTTTT. J is TRBJ2-2 and V is TRBV30, with 9 bases matching TRBD1. The J segment lost 3 bases and the V segment lost 8 bases, leaving 19 bases of the junction unmatched. The CDR3 consists of 18 residues. Looked up from germline, CDR1 is GTSNPN and CDR2 is SVGIG (reference sequence).

This clonotype was recorded a few times. This sequence joins TRBV5-1 and TRBJ2-5; TRBD1 agrees at 10 bases. V lost 0 bases, J lost 4 bases, and 3 bases stayed unmatched. The CDR3 is 15 amino acids. The germline V gene encodes CDR1 SGHRS and CDR2 YFSETQ. CDR3 region: CASSLAGDRGETQYF. The CDR3, as DNA: TGCGCCAGCAGCTTGGCCGGGGACAGGGGAGAGACCCAGTACTTC.

This clonotype occurred a few times. The gene calls are TRBV7-9 and TRBJ2-7; perhaps TRBD1 as D (6 bases). This CDR3 comprises 13 residues. Germline V gene data show CDR1 as SEHNR and CDR2 as FQNEAQ (reference sequence). Between the trimmed V and J ends, which lost 10 bases and 4 bases, there was a span of 17 bases. The CDR3 DNA is TGTGCCATCCATTCACAGGGCCCTTACGAGCAGTACTTC. Amino acid sequence: CAIHSQGPYEQYF.

There are a few counts of this clonotype. The chain has TRBV12-3 or TRBV12-4 and TRBJ2-2, with 15 bases lining up with TRBD2. This CDR3 is built from 18 residues. V shed 4 bases and J 7 bases; nucleotides not matched to a gene: 10. DNA for the CDR3: TGTGCCAGCAGTTCACCGGGACTAGCGGGAGGAGTGATCGGGGAGCTGTTTTTT. Its protein is CASSSPGLAGGVIGELFF.